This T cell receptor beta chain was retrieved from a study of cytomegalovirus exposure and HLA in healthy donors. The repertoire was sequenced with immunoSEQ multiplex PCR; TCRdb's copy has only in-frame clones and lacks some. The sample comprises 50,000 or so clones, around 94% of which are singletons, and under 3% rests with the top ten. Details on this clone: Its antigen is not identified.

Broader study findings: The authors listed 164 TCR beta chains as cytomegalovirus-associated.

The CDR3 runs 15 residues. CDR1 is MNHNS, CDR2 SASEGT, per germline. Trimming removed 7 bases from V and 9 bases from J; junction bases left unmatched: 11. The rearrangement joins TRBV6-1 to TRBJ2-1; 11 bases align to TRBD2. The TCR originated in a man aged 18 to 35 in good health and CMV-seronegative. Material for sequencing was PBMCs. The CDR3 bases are TGTGCCAGCAATGTAGCGGGAGGGCGTAGGGGTGAGCAGTTCTTC. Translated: CASNVAGGRRGEQFF.